Given below is one T cell receptor beta chain in context. Its antigen remains unidentified. This CDR3 region has 13 residues. Germline V gene sequence: CDR1 SQVTM, CDR2 ANQGSEA. V gave up 6 bases and J gave up 0 bases, with 12 bases separating them. This sample is drawn from a study of T-cell memory formation after mild COVID-19. Study-wide context: Among the donors, TCR clusters were largely specific to each donor. Overall study results and limits: Clones that contracted clustered mainly in CM and EM if CD4+ and in EMRA if CD8+. Some responding clones appeared in pre-infection memory, suggesting cross-reactive memory joined.

After 5'RACE with constant-segment primers, TCR alpha and TCR beta cDNA libraries carrying sample barcodes and UMIs were obtained. TCRdb fed the 5' RACE reads into MiXCR, producing one record per CDR3 protein. Here the sample spans roughly 600,000 distinct CDR3 sequences, more than 15% being singletons. V usage is TRBV29-1 and J usage is TRBJ2-7, with D uncertain. Sequencing used PBMCs or a T cell subset sorted from them (not recorded which). This clonotype was obtained from an adult woman who had mild COVID-19 (a few samples of this study predate the infection). Cell type and time point are not known. The CDR3 loop is CSVELGSSYEQYF. CDR3 in DNA: TGCAGCGTGGAATTGGGGTCCTCCTACGAGCAGTACTTC.